The clone carrying this T cell receptor beta chain appeared a few times. Its antigen remains unidentified. TCR alpha and TCR beta cDNA libraries carrying sample barcodes and UMIs were produced by 5'RACE using constant-segment primers. MiXCR, applied by TCRdb to the 5' RACE reads, yields one record per CDR3 protein. This sample has 450,000 to 650,000 distinct CDR3 sequences, with over 20% found just once. This entry is derived from a study of T-cell memory formation after mild COVID-19. Study conclusions and caveats: Clones contracting day 15 to 85 were balanced CD4/CD8; later expanders leaned CD4+.

Looked up from germline, CDR1 is KGHSH and CDR2 is LQKENI. Trimming cost V 2 bases and J 0 bases, with 17 bases left between them. The CDR3 has 18 amino acids. The TCR was taken from an adult woman who had mild COVID-19 (a few samples of this study predate the infection). Cell type and time point are not known. The source material was PBMCs or a T cell subset sorted from them (not recorded which). The rearrangement links TRBV18 to TRBJ2-1; no clear D gene. In nucleotides, the CDR3 is TGTGCCAGCTCACCAACACCCCTCAGCCGTTACTCCTACAATGAGCAGTTCTTC. Translation: CASSPTPLSRYSYNEQFF.